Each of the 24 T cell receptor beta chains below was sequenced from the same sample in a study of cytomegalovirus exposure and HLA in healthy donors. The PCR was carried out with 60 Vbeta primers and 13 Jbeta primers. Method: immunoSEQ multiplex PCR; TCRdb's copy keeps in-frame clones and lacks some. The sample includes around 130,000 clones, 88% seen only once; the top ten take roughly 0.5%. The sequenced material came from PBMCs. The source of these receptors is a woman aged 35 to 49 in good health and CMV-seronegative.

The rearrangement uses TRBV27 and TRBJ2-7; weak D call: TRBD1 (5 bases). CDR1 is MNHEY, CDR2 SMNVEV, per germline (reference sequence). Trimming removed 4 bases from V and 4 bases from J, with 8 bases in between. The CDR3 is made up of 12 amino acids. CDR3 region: CASSSKGYEQYF. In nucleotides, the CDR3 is TGTGCCAGCAGTTCAAAGGGGTACGAGCAGTACTTC.

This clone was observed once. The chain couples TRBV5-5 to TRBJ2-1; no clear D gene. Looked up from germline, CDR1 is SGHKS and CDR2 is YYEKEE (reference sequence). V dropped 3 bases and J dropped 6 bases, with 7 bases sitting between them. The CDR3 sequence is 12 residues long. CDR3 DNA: TGTGCCAGCAGCTCTGTGCGCAATGAGCAGTTCTTC. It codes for CASSSVRNEQFF.

In nucleotides, the CDR3 is TGCGCCAGCAGCCCGTACACCCAGAACTCCTACGAGCAGTACTTC. Its protein product is CASSPYTQNSYEQYF. V usage is TRBV5-1 and J usage is TRBJ2-7, with D uncertain. CDR1 and CDR2 (germline): SGHRS, YFSETQ. The CDR3 is 15 residues long. The ends were cut back, 4 bases at V and 0 bases at J, with 14 bases in the middle.

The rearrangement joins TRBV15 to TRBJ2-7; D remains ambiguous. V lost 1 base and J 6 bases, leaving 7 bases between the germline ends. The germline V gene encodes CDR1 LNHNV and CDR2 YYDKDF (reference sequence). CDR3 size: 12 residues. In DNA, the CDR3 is TGTGCCACCAGCAGAGCGGAGCGCGAGCAGTACTTC. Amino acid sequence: CATSRAEREQYF. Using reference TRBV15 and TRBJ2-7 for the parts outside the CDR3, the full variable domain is DAMVIQNPRYQVTQFGKPVTLSCSQTLNHNVMYWYQQKSSQAPKLLFHYYDKDFNNEADTPDNFQSRRPNTSFCFLDIRSPGLGDTAMYLCATSRAEREQYFGPGTRLTVT.

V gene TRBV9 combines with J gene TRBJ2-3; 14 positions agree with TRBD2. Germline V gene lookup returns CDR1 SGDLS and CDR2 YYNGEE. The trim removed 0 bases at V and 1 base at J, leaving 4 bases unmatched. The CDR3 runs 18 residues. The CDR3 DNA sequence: TGTGCCAGCAGCGTAGGTGGACTAGCGGGAGGACGCACAGATACGCAGTATTTT. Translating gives CASSVGGLAGGRTDTQYF.

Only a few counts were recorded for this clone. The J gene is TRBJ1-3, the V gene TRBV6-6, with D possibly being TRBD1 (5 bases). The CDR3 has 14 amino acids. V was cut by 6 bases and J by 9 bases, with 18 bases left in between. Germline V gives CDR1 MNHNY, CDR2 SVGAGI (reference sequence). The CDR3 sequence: CASSPQGSPPTIYF. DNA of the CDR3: TGTGCCAGCAGCCCTCAGGGATCTCCCCCCACCATATATTTT.

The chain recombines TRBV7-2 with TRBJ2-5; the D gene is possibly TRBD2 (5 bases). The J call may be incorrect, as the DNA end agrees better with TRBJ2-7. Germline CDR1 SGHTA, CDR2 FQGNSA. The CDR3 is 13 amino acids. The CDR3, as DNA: TGTGCCAGCAGCTTAGTGATTGGAGGCGAGCAGTACTTC. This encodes CASSLVIGGEQYF.

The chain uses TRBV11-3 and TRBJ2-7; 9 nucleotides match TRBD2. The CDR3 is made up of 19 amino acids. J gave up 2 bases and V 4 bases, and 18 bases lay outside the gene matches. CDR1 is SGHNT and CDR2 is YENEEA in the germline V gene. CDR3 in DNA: TGTGCCAGCAGCTCCTACGAGACTAGCGGTCTTGCCAGGGCCTACGAGCAGTACTTC. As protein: CASSSYETSGLARAYEQYF.

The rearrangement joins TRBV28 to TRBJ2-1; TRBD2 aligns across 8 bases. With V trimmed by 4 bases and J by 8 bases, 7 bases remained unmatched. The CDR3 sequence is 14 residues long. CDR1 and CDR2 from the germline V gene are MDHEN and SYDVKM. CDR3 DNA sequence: TGTGCCAGCAGTTCCGGGGGGGGGAGCGATGAGCAGTTCTTC. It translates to CASSSGGGSDEQFF.

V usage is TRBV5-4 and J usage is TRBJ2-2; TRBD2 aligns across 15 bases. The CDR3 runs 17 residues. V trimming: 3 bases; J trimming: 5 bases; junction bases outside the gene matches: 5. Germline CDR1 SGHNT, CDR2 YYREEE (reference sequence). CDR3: CASSSGLAGGRTGELFF. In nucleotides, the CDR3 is TGTGCCAGCAGCTCGGGACTAGCGGGAGGAAGGACCGGGGAGCTGTTTTTT.

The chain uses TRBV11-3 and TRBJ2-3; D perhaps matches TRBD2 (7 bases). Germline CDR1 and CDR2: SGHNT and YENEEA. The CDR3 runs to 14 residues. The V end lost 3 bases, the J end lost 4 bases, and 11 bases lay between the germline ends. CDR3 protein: CASSFTGGADTQYF. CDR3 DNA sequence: TGTGCCAGCAGCTTTACGGGGGGCGCAGATACGCAGTATTTT.

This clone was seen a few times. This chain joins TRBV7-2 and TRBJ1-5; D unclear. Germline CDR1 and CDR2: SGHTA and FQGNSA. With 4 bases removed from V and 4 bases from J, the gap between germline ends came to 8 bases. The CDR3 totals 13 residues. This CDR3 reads CASSYSFNQPQHF. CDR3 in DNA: TGTGCCAGCAGCTACAGTTTTAATCAGCCCCAGCATTTT.

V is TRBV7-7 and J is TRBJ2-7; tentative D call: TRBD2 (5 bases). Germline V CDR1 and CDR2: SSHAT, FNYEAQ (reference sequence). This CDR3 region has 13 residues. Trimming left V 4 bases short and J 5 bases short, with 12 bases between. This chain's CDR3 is CASSSGSSDEQYF. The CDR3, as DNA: TGTGCCAGCAGCTCGGGATCGTCGGACGAGCAGTACTTC. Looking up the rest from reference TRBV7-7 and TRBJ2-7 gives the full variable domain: GAGVSQSPRYKVTKRGQDVTLRCDPISSHATLYWYQQALGQGPEFLTYFNYEAQPDKSGLPSDRFSAERPEGSISTLTIQRTEQRDSAMYRCASSSGSSDEQYFGPGTRLTVT.

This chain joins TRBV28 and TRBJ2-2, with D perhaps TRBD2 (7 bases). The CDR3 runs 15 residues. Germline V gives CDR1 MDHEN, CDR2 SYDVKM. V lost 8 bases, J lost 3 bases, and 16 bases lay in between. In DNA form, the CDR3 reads TGTGCCAGCTTCCGAGGGGGGGTACACACCGGGGAGCTGTTTTTT. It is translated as CASFRGGVHTGELFF.

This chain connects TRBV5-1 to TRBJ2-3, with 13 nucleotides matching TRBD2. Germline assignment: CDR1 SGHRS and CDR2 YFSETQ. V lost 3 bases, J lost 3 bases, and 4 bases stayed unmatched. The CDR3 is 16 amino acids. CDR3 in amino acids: CASSSGTSGITDTQYF. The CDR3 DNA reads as TGCGCCAGCAGCTCCGGGACTAGCGGGATAACAGATACGCAGTATTTT.

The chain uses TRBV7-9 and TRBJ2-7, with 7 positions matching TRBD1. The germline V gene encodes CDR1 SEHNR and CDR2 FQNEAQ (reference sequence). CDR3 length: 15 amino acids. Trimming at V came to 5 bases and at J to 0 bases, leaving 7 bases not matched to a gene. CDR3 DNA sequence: TGTGCCAGCAGCGAACAGGGGTTGGCCTCCTACGAGCAGTACTTC. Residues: CASSEQGLASYEQYF. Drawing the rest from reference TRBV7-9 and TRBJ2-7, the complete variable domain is DTGVSQNPRHKITKRGQNVTFRCDPISEHNRLYWYRQTLGQGPEFLTYFQNEAQLEKSRLLSDRFSAERPKGSFSTLEIQRTEQGDSAMYLCASSEQGLASYEQYFGPGTRLTVT.

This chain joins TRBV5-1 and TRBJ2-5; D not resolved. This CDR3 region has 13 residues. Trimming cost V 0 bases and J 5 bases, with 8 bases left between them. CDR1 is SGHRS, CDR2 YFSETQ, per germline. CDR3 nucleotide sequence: TGCGCCAGCAGCTTGGGATTAGTGGAGACCCAGTACTTC. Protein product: CASSLGLVETQYF.

DNA for the CDR3: TGTGCCAGCAGTGGGGACAGGAGCTACGAGCAGTACTTC. Encoded protein: CASSGDRSYEQYF. The chain recombines TRBV2 with TRBJ2-7; the match to TRBD1 covers 8 bases. Trimming removed 4 bases from V and 3 bases from J; junction bases left unmatched: 2. From germline, CDR1 is SNHLY and CDR2 FYNNEI. This CDR3 contains 13 residues.

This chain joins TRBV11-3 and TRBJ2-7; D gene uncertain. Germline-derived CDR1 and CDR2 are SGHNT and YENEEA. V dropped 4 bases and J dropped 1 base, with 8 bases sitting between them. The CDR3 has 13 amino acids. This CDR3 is CASSSIRSYEQYF. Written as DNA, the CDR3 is TGTGCCAGCAGCTCAATCCGGTCCTACGAGCAGTACTTC.

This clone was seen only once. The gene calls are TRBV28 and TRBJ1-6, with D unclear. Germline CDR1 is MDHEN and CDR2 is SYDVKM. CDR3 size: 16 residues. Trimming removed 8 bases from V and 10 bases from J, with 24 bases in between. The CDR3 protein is CASRLYSGGVGSPLHF. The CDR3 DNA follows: TGTGCCAGCCGATTATACTCGGGCGGGGTTGGATCACCCCTCCACTTT.

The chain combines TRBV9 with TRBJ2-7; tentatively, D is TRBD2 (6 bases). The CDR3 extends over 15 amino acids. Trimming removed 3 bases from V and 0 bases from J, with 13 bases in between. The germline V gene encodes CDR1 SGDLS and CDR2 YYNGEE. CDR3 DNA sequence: TGTGCCAGCAGCGCCCTTAGCGGAACCTCCTACGAGCAGTACTTC. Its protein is CASSALSGTSYEQYF.

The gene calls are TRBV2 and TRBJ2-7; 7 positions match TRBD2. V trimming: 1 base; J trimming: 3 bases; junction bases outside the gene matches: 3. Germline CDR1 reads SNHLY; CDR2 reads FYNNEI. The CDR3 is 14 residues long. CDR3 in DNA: TGTGCCAGCAGTGAAGGGGGGGGAATCTACGAGCAGTACTTC. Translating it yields CASSEGGGIYEQYF.

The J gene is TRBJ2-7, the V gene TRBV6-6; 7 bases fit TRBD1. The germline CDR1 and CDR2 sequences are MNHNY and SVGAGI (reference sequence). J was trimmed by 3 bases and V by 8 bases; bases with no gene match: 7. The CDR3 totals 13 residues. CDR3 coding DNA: TGTGCCAGCGTCCGGGACAGCCTCTACGAGCAGTACTTC. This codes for CASVRDSLYEQYF.

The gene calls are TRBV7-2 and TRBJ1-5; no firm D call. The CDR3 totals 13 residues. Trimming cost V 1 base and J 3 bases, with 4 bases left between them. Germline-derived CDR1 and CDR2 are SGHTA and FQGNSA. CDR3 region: CASSLGINQPQHF. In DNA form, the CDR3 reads TGTGCCAGCAGCTTAGGTATCAATCAGCCCCAGCATTTT.